Listed below are T cell receptor beta chains from one sample, sequenced in a study of T cell responses to AZD1222 COVID-19 vaccine. Produced via immunoSEQ multiplex PCR; TCRdb's table is partial and in-frame only. The sample contains around 150,000 clones, roughly 93% of which appear only once. Sequencing used peripheral blood, obtained 28 days after the second AZD1222 dose. These receptors came from an adult who received the AZD1222 COVID-19 vaccine. Each CDR3 is given with its conserved first and last residue. A D gene is named only where the DNA matches it firmly. The size field is filled for only some rows; it gives once, few, many or a size class.

>TRBJ2-5|NA|NA|TRBV11-2
CASSLGGLVETQYF
TGTGCCAGCAGCTTAGGGGGGCTGGTGGAGACCCAGTACTTC
>TRBJ2-2|NA|NA|TRBV7-9
CASSDAAGTGELFF
TGTGCCAGCAGCGATGCCGCAGGCACCGGGGAGCTGTTTTTT
>TRBJ1-1|NA|TRBD1|TRBV5-1
CASSLEGQGDRTEAFF
TGCGCCAGCAGCTTGGAGGGACAGGGCGATAGGACTGAAGCTTTCTTT
>TRBJ1-1|NA|NA|TRBV27
CASSLSRTTNTEAFF
TGTGCCAGCAGTTTATCGAGGACGACGAACACTGAAGCTTTCTTT
>TRBJ1-1|NA|NA|TRBV30
CAWGRGWRTEAFF
TGTGCCTGGGGGCGAGGGTGGAGGACTGAAGCTTTCTTT
>TRBJ2-7|NA|TRBD2|TRBV7-2
CASSLTSGDNYEQYF
TGTGCCAGCAGCTTAACTAGCGGGGACAACTACGAGCAGTACTTC
>TRBJ2-1|NA|NA|TRBV18
CASSRQGNEQFF
TGTGCCAGCTCACGTCAGGGAAATGAGCAGTTCTTC
>TRBJ2-1|NA|TRBD2|TRBV5-6
CASSYLAGFGDEQFF
TGTGCCAGCAGCTACCTAGCGGGGTTCGGGGATGAGCAGTTCTTC
>TRBJ1-5|NA|TRBD1|TRBV10-1
CASTDGTGQPQHF
TGCGCCAGCACCGACGGGACAGGTCAGCCCCAGCATTTT
>TRBJ1-1|NA|NA|TRBV5-1
CASSLGGGREGEAFF
TGCGCCAGCAGCTTGGGCGGAGGCAGGGAGGGTGAAGCTTTCTTT
>TRBJ1-5|NA|NA|TRBV6-6
CASRRREGQPQHF
TGTGCCAGCAGGCGGCGCGAGGGACAGCCCCAGCATTTT
>TRBJ1-1|NA|TRBD1|TRBV7-9
CASSFGDRVTEAFF
TGTGCCAGCAGCTTTGGGGACAGGGTCACTGAAGCTTTCTTT
>TRBJ2-1|NA|NA|TRBV24-1
CATSDGGRGNEQFF
TGTGCCACCAGTGATGGTGGGCGGGGCAATGAGCAGTTCTTC
>TRBJ1-5|NA|TRBD1|TRBV7-9
CASSKLGTVGQPQHF
TGTGCCAGCAGCAAGTTGGGGACAGTCGGTCAGCCCCAGCATTTT
>TRBJ1-1|NA|NA|TRBV29-1
CSVEGLGNTEAFF
TGCAGCGTCGAGGGACTAGGGAACACTGAAGCTTTCTTT
>TRBJ1-2|NA|NA|TRBV5-1
CASSSGTLSLFGYTF
TGCGCCAGCAGCTCCGGGACCCTTTCATTATTCGGCTACACCTTC
>TRBJ2-2|NA|TRBD1|TRBV7-9
CASSRDRGQANTGELFF
TGTGCCAGCAGCCGCGACAGGGGGCAAGCGAACACCGGGGAGCTGTTTTTT
>TRBJ1-2|NA|TRBD1|TRBV2
CASSAGTGKVGYTF
TGTGCCAGCAGTGCCGGGACAGGGAAAGTAGGCTACACCTTC
>TRBJ1-4|NA|TRBD1|TRBV13
CASSLGQGATNEKLFF
TGTGCCAGCAGCTTAGGGCAGGGGGCAACTAATGAAAAACTGTTTTTT
>TRBJ1-1|NA|NA|TRBV2
CASTPGVHTEAFF
TGTGCCAGCACCCCAGGGGTTCATACTGAAGCTTTCTTT
>TRBJ1-2|once|NA|TRBV7-9
CASSLGEHYGYTF
TGTGCCAGCAGCTTGGGGGAACACTATGGCTACACCTTC
>TRBJ1-3|NA|NA|TRBV19
CASSGSYSGNTIYF
TGTGCCAGTAGTGGGTCATACTCTGGAAACACCATATATTTT
>TRBJ1-1|NA|NA|TRBV18
CASSPYGGNTEAFF
TGTGCCAGCTCACCATACGGGGGGAACACTGAAGCTTTCTTT
>TRBJ1-2|NA|NA|TRBV19
CASSIGQLNYGYTF
TGTGCCAGTAGTATTGGACAGCTCAACTATGGCTACACCTTC
>TRBJ2-1|NA|NA|TRBV3-1/TRBV3-2
CASSHPSGRNVQQFF
TGTGCCAGCAGCCACCCTAGTGGTAGAAACGTGCAGCAGTTCTTC
>TRBJ1-1|once|NA|TRBV10-3
CAISESWSREVAEAFF
TGTGCCATCAGTGAGTCTTGGAGCAGGGAGGTAGCTGAAGCTTTCTTT
>TRBJ2-7|NA|NA|TRBV5-1
CASSLVGSGYEQYF
TGCGCCAGCAGCTTGGTAGGGTCCGGCTACGAGCAGTACTTC
>TRBJ2-3|NA|TRBD2|TRBV7-2
CASSFQSSGGRGTDTQYF
TGTGCCAGCAGCTTTCAGTCTAGCGGGGGCCGCGGCACAGATACGCAGTATTTT
>TRBJ1-2|NA|NA|TRBV4-1
CASSQGPGSVGTF
TGCGCCAGCAGCCAAGGCCCCGGGTCCGTTGGAACCTTC
>TRBJ1-1|NA|NA|TRBV2
CASTLQGNTEAFF
TGTGCCAGCACCTTACAGGGGAACACTGAAGCTTTCTTT
>TRBJ1-1|NA|NA|TRBV7-2
CASSLSLRTLNTEAFF
TGTGCCAGCAGCTTATCCCTTAGGACGTTGAACACTGAAGCTTTCTTT
>TRBJ1-2|NA|NA|TRBV11-1
CASSLSGEVYGYTF
TGTGCCAGCAGCTTATCAGGGGAGGTCTATGGCTACACCTTC
>TRBJ2-1|NA|NA|TRBV28
CANRVDEQFF
TGTGCTAACCGCGTCGATGAGCAGTTCTTC
>TRBJ1-1|once|NA|TRBV7-9
CASSFRAGSPEAFF
TGTGCCAGCAGCTTCCGGGCAGGGTCCCCTGAAGCTTTCTTT